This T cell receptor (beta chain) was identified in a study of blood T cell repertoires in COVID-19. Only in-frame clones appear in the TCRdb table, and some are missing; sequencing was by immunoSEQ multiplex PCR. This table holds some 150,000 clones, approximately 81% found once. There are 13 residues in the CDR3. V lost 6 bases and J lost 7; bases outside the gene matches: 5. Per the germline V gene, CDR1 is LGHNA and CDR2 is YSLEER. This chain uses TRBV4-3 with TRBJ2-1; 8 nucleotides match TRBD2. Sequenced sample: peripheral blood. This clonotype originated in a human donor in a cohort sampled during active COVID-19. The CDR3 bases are TGCGCCAGCAGTGTCGGGGGGGGGAATGAGCAGTTCTTC. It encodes CASSVGGGNEQFF.